This T cell receptor (beta chain) was identified in a study of CD8+ T cells in alopecia areata. At the level of the study: Among treated patients, oral tofacitinib was administered at 5 to 10 mg twice daily. Broader study findings: An increase in clonality over normal scalp was evident in lesional scalp, especially alopecia totalis/universalis. Sequences from scalp samples also cover resident alphabeta T cells of normal skin.

This CDR3 region has 15 residues. CDR1 LNHDA and CDR2 SQIVND come from the germline V gene (reference sequence). V was clipped by 5 bases and J by 2 bases; unmatched bases: 9. Regarding treatment: oral pan-JAK inhibitor, 5-10 mg twice daily. With regard to this clone: The antigen is unknown.

Extraction and reverse transcription of RNA yielded cDNA as the sequencing template. The protocol was immunoSEQ multiplex PCR, while the TCRdb copy is restricted to in-frame clones and leaves out a portion. The sample contains about 300,000 clones, roughly 60% of which appear only once. The sequence derives from a human donor with alopecia areata. The chain has TRBV19 and TRBJ2-7; 7 nucleotides align to TRBD1. Sequenced material: CD4+ T cells sorted from blood, taken at week 24, from a patient treated with tofacitinib. This CDR3 is CASSSTGQGAYEQYF. Here the CDR3 DNA reads TGTGCCAGTAGTTCGACAGGGCAAGGGGCCTACGAGCAGTACTTC.